This T cell receptor beta chain was retrieved from a study of neurological immune-mediated disorders. This clonotype has a count of ten or more. Antigen: not known. The study, taken as a whole, reports: No sharing of CDR3 amino acid sequences was observed among expanded clones across subjects, suggesting private repertoires in all groups.

cDNA synthesis was performed by 5'RACE with 10-nucleotide random UMIs. From 15-18 subjects, over 170 million TCR-beta sequences were obtained in each sequencing run. TCRdb itself ran the 5' RACE reads through MiXCR, one entry per CDR3 protein. The data contain 45,000 or so distinct CDR3 sequences, about a fifth of them singletons. Time point described: technical triplicate 3. The unsorted libraries were produced from 2 million PBMCs held at -80 C. The sequenced sample was PBMCs. The TCR originated in a man aged 55 to 70 with HTLV-1-associated myelopathy (HAM/TSP).

CDR3 nucleotides: TGTGCCAGCAGTTTTAGGGGACTAGCGGGAGAACTATTTAGAAGCACAGATACGCAGTATTTT. Protein product: CASSFRGLAGELFRSTDTQYF. The chain joins TRBV12-3 or TRBV12-4 to TRBJ2-3, with 14 bases that match TRBD2. With V trimmed by 3 bases and J by 0 bases, 14 bases remained unmatched. The CDR3 is 21 residues long.